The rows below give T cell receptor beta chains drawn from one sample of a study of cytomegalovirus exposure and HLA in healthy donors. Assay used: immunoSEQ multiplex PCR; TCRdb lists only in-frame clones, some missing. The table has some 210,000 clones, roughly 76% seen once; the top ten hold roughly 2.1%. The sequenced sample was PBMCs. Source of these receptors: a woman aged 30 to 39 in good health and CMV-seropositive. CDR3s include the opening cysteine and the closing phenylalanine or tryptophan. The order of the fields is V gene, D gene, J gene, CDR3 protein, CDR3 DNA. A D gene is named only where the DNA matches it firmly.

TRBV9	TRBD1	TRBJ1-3	CASSPPWTGPGNTIYF	TGTGCCAGCAGCCCCCCATGGACAGGGCCGGGGAACACCATATATTTT
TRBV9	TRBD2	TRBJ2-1	CASSSRPPQLAGVTSYRGEQFF	TGTGCCAGCAGCTCAAGACCCCCCCAACTAGCGGGGGTAACCTCTTATCGGGGTGAGCAGTTCTTC
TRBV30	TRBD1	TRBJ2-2	CAWRQQGAGGELFF	TGTGCCTGGAGACAACAGGGGGCGGGCGGGGAGCTGTTTTTT
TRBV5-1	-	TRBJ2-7	CASSLLTANYEQYF	TGCGCCAGCAGCTTACTGACAGCTAACTACGAGCAGTACTTC
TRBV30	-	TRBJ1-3	CAVQDNSGNTIYF	TGTGCCGTCCAGGATAACTCTGGAAACACCATATATTTT
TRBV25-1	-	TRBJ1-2	CASSQRAFYGYTF	TGTGCCAGCAGTCAGCGGGCTTTCTATGGCTACACCTTC
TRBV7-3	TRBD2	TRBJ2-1	CASSRIAGISYNEQFF	TGTGCCAGCAGCCGCATAGCGGGGATCTCCTACAATGAGCAGTTCTTC
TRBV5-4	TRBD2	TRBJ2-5	CASSPGTSGRWETQYF	TGTGCCAGCAGCCCCGGGACTAGCGGGCGTTGGGAGACCCAGTACTTC
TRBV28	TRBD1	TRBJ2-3	CASTFTRTGGRDTQYF	TGTGCCAGCACCTTCACGAGGACAGGGGGCCGAGATACGCAGTATTTT
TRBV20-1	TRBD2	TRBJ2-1	CSAGLANEQFF	TGCAGTGCTGGACTAGCTAATGAGCAGTTCTTC
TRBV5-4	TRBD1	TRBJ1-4	CASSLATGSMEKLFF	TGTGCCAGCAGCTTGGCGACAGGGAGTATGGAAAAACTGTTTTTT